These 23 T cell receptor beta chains share one sample of origin, sequenced in a study of blood T cell repertoires in COVID-19. TCRdb's copy holds only in-frame clones and misses some; the assay was immunoSEQ multiplex PCR. The sample contains a few hundred thousand clones, roughly nine tenths of which appear only once. Sample: peripheral blood. These receptors all come from a woman in her sixties or seventies with COVID-19, enrolled during active disease.

As for this clone: Within the sample, other DNA sequences also encode this same CDR3. V usage is TRBV11-2 and J usage is TRBJ1-2; TRBD1 agrees at 11 bases. Germline values: CDR1 SGHAT, CDR2 FQNNGV. V lost 5 bases and J lost 5; bases outside the gene matches: 4. The CDR3 consists of 14 residues. The DNA of the CDR3 is TGTGCCAGCAGCCCCGGGACAGGGGGGTATGGCTACACCTTC. It translates to CASSPGTGGYGYTF.

Only a few counts were recorded for this clone. CDR3 in DNA: TGTGCCAGTAGCCGGCGCGGCCAGGGCGGTGAAAAACTGTTTTTT. This gives the protein CASSRRGQGGEKLFF. This chain uses TRBV19 with TRBJ1-4, with D perhaps matching TRBD1 (5 bases). This CDR3 comprises 15 residues. Germline loops: CDR1 LNHDA, CDR2 SQIVND (reference sequence). The V and J ends lost 6 bases and 7 bases respectively, with 18 bases between them.

The chain is built from TRBV6-5 and TRBJ2-2; tentative D call: TRBD1 (6 bases). This CDR3 region has 13 residues. The V end lost 8 bases, the J end lost 3 bases, and 10 bases lay between the germline ends. Germline V gene sequence: CDR1 MNHEY, CDR2 SVGAGI. The CDR3 sequence is CASHRVDTGELFF. CDR3 bases: TGTGCCAGCCACAGGGTGGACACCGGGGAGCTGTTTTTT.

The chain has TRBV3-1 (or the pseudogene TRBV3-2) and TRBJ1-2, with 7 bases identical to TRBD1. Germline V gene sequence: CDR1 LGHDT, CDR2 YNNKEL (reference sequence). V was clipped by 4 bases and J by 0 bases; unmatched bases: 8. This CDR3 comprises 16 residues. The CDR3: CASSLLRGPANYGYTF. The CDR3 coding sequence is TGTGCCAGCAGCCTTCTGAGGGGGCCGGCTAACTATGGCTACACCTTC.

This chain's CDR3 is CASSDSRDAYNEQFF. The CDR3 DNA reads TGTGCCAGCAGTGATAGCAGGGATGCCTACAATGAGCAGTTCTTC. The gene calls are TRBV25-1 and TRBJ2-1; perhaps TRBD1 as D (5 bases). The CDR3 is made up of 15 amino acids. The ends were cut back, 3 bases at V and 2 bases at J, with 11 bases in the middle. Germline-derived CDR1 and CDR2 are MGHDK and SYGVNS.

This chain links TRBV5-4 with TRBJ2-1; 11 bases match TRBD2. V lost 4 bases to trimming and J lost 9 bases; unmatched junction nucleotides: 9. The CDR3 runs to 15 residues. Per germline, CDR1 SGHNT and CDR2 YYREEE (reference sequence). CDR3 sequence: CASSPTSGVRGEQFF. The CDR3 DNA follows: TGTGCCAGCAGCCCGACTAGCGGGGTAAGGGGTGAGCAGTTCTTC.

This sequence joins TRBV12-5 and TRBJ1-5; 7 nucleotides align to TRBD1. The CDR3 is 12 amino acids. The germline V gene encodes CDR1 LGHNT and CDR2 FRNRAP. Losses at the gene ends were 11 bases for V and 2 bases for J; bases not matched to a gene: 3. In DNA, the CDR3 is TGTGCTCCGGGACAGTGCAATCAGCCCCAGCATTTT. Amino acids: CAPGQCNQPQHF. The entire variable domain, with the rest obtained from reference TRBV12-5 and TRBJ1-5, is as follows: DARVTQTPRHKVTEMGQEVTMRCQPILGHNTVFWYRQTMMQGLELLAYFRNRAPLDDSGMPKDRFSAEMPDATLATLKIQPSEPRDSAVYFCAPGQCNQPQHFGDGTRLSIL.

The chain has TRBV29-1 and TRBJ2-3, with 12 bases identical to TRBD2. The CDR3 totals 15 residues. V shed 3 bases, J shed 6 bases, and the junction held 7 bases outside the gene matches. Germline V gene data show CDR1 as SQVTM and CDR2 as ANQGSEA. DNA of the CDR3: TGCAGCGTTGAGACTAGCGGGGGCCCCGTGGATACGCAGTATTTT. This encodes CSVETSGGPVDTQYF.

This clone was seen a single time. V usage is TRBV12-5 and J usage is TRBJ2-2; tentative D call: TRBD1 (5 bases). From germline, CDR1 is LGHNT and CDR2 FRNRAP. Trimming pared 3 bases from V and 8 bases from J, leaving 7 bases between. The length of the CDR3 is 12 residues. CDR3 region: CASGLGVGELFF. The DNA for the CDR3 is TGTGCTAGTGGTTTAGGGGTTGGGGAGCTGTTTTTT.

The rearrangement uses TRBV15 and TRBJ2-7; TRBD2 aligns across 8 bases. The V gene's germline CDR1 is LNHNV and CDR2 YYDKDF (reference sequence). The V gene end was trimmed by 4 bases and the J gene end by 3 bases; junction bases not matched to a gene: 2. The CDR3 is 13 amino acids. In DNA form, the CDR3 reads TGTGCCACCAGCATCGGGGGGGGCTACGAGCAGTACTTC. Encoded protein: CATSIGGGYEQYF.

Comment on this clone: The sample holds other DNA sequences that translate to the same CDR3. CDR3 coding DNA: TGTGCCAGCAGCCAGGGGACAGGGGGACAGCCCCAGCATTTT. This sequence encodes CASSQGTGGQPQHF. This sequence joins TRBV3-1 (or the pseudogene TRBV3-2) and TRBJ1-5; 11 nucleotides agree with TRBD1. The CDR3 runs to 14 residues. V was pared by 3 bases and J by 7 bases, with 2 bases of the junction left unmatched. CDR1 is LGHDT and CDR2 is YNNKEL in the germline V gene (reference sequence).

The chain combines TRBV7-6 with TRBJ1-3; 8 positions agree with TRBD1. The germline V gene has CDR1 SGHVS and CDR2 FNYEAQ. V lost 3 bases, J lost 4 bases, and 5 bases stayed unmatched. CDR3 size: 15 residues. The CDR3 DNA sequence: TGTGCCAGCAGCTTGAGCAGGGGGCAAGGAAACACCATATATTTT. This sequence encodes CASSLSRGQGNTIYF.

This chain joins TRBV2 and TRBJ2-2; D possibly corresponds to TRBD2 (7 bases). The ends were cut back, 8 bases at V and 4 bases at J, with 14 bases in the middle. This CDR3 contains 14 residues. Per germline, CDR1 SNHLY and CDR2 FYNNEI. Here the CDR3 DNA reads TGTGCCAGCGCGGGGGCCGCGATCACCGGGGAGCTGTTTTTT. It yields the protein CASAGAAITGELFF.

Comments on this clone: The junction departs from the called germline gene at one end, perhaps through a read error. The chain joins TRBV28 to TRBJ1-1; D not resolved. Germline loops: CDR1 MDHEN, CDR2 SYDVKM. The CDR3 totals 12 residues. The CDR3 sequence: CASSYVKTEAFF. CDR3 DNA sequence: TGTGCCAGCAGCTACGTGAAAACTGAAGCTTTCTTT.

The genes are TRBV7-2 and TRBJ2-5; possible D gene TRBD1, 5 bases. Germline assignment: CDR1 SGHTA and CDR2 FQGNSA. Trimming removed 3 bases at V and 2 bases at J, with 13 bases between. The CDR3 has 15 residues. CDR3 in amino acids: CASSFVQGLQETQYF. The CDR3 nucleotides read TGTGCCAGCAGCTTTGTTCAGGGATTACAAGAGACCCAGTACTTC.

V and J are TRBV5-1 and TRBJ2-2, with 8 bases that match TRBD1. The CDR3 has 16 amino acids. V trimming: 5 bases; J trimming: 2 bases; junction bases outside the gene matches: 8. Germline V gene sequence: CDR1 SGHRS, CDR2 YFSETQ. The CDR3 spells CASRSPGQVNTGELFF. CDR3 sequence (DNA): TGCGCCAGCAGGTCTCCGGGACAGGTTAACACCGGGGAGCTGTTTTTT.

The chain joins TRBV7-3 to TRBJ2-3; unclear D gene. The CDR3 sequence is 15 residues long. CDR1 and CDR2 (germline): SGHTA, FQGTGA. The ends were cut back, 4 bases at V and 3 bases at J, with 14 bases in the middle. CDR3 DNA: TGTGCCAGCAGCTCCTTTTCCAGGTTGACAGATACGCAGTATTTT. The encoded protein is CASSSFSRLTDTQYF.

The V and J genes are TRBV6-5 and TRBJ2-7; D possibly corresponds to TRBD1 (6 bases). Trimming took 8 bases from V and 3 from J, leaving 17 bases between them. This CDR3 is built from 14 residues. Germline-derived CDR1 and CDR2 are MNHEY and SVGAGI. This chain's CDR3 is CASWPGHYHYEQYF. The CDR3 DNA is TGTGCCAGCTGGCCGGGACATTACCACTACGAGCAGTACTTC.

The rearrangement joins TRBV6-1 to TRBJ2-1; possible D gene TRBD1, 6 bases. This CDR3 has 16 amino acids. Germline CDR1 and CDR2: MNHNS and SASEGT. Trimming stripped 6 bases from V and 2 bases from J, with 17 bases between. CDR3 sequence reads: CASREHPGVAYNEQFF. The CDR3 DNA reads as TGTGCCAGCAGGGAACACCCAGGGGTGGCCTACAATGAGCAGTTCTTC.

This rearrangement joins TRBV2 to TRBJ2-1; TRBD1 might be the D (5 bases). The CDR3 runs 13 residues. Trimming removed 3 bases at V and 6 bases at J, with 9 bases between. In germline, CDR1 is SNHLY, CDR2 FYNNEI. The CDR3 DNA follows: TGTGCCAGCAGTGAGGGGCACGGCAATGAGCAGTTCTTC. Protein sequence: CASSEGHGNEQFF.

This clone was observed a handful of times. The chain recombines TRBV15 with TRBJ1-5, with D unresolved. The V end was cut by 2 bases, the J end by 10 bases, with 12 bases between. The CDR3 spans 13 residues. Germline CDR1 is LNHNV and CDR2 is YYDKDF (reference sequence). The CDR3 DNA reads TGTGCCACCAGCAGATCTTTTACTGTTCCCCAGCATTTT. It encodes CATSRSFTVPQHF.

The chain carries TRBV28 and TRBJ1-4; D is unresolved. The CDR3 loop spans 12 amino acids. V was shortened by 4 bases and J by 6 bases, with 6 bases between the two germline ends. The germline V gene has CDR1 MDHEN and CDR2 SYDVKM. CDR3 in DNA: TGTGCCAGCAGTTGGACTGATGAAAAACTGTTTTTT. It codes for CASSWTDEKLFF.

The gene calls are TRBV3-1 (or the pseudogene TRBV3-2) and TRBJ1-2, with 8 bases aligning to TRBD1. There are 14 residues in the CDR3. V lost 0 bases to trimming and J lost 6 bases; unmatched junction nucleotides: 3. Germline values: CDR1 LGHDT, CDR2 YNNKEL (reference sequence). CDR3 sequence: CASSQDQGADGYTF. The CDR3 DNA sequence: TGTGCCAGCAGCCAAGATCAGGGGGCGGATGGCTACACCTTC.